This TCR beta chain derives from a study of siplizumab effects on memory and regulatory T cells. Notes on the study in general: Greater diversity than memory cells seemed evident in naive T cells, which also appeared to be major alloresponse contributors. Siplizumab conditions gave an average of around 70% Treg-derived mappable alloreactive CD4+ clones, versus 26.9% for controls. Sequences that were alloreactive and traceable to unstimulated CD4+ memory cells were significantly reduced by siplizumab.

V was shortened by 2 bases and J by 8 bases, with 15 bases between the two germline ends. In germline, CDR1 is SGHTA, CDR2 FQGTGA. The CDR3 loop spans 14 amino acids. About this clone itself: What it recognizes is unknown.

This table comes from immunoSEQ multiplex PCR, and its TCRdb copy is limited to in-frame clones, with some not included. The profile shows 75,000 to 100,000 clones, about 94% of them singletons. The sample consisted of non-Treg CD4+ T cells sorted from blood. This receptor was obtained from a human donor in good health. This chain uses TRBV7-3 with TRBJ1-2; no definite D call. The CDR3 nucleotides read TGTGCCAGCAGCTTAGAAGCAAGTATGGGCGGCTACACCTTC. Translated: CASSLEASMGGYTF. The variable domain in full, with the rest retrieved from reference TRBV7-3 and TRBJ1-2, is GAGVSQTPSNKVTEKGKYVELRCDPISGHTALYWYRQSLGQGPEFLIYFQGTGAADDSGLPNDRFFAVRPEGSVSTLKIQRTERGDSAVYLCASSLEASMGGYTFGSGTRLTVV.